Listed below are T cell receptor beta chains from one sample, sequenced in a study of Graves' ophthalmopathy and Graves' hyperthyroidism. TCRdb re-called the multiplex PCR reads through MiXCR, storing one row per CDR3 protein. The table records roughly 380,000 distinct CDR3 sequences, about 16% of them present only once. Specimen: peripheral blood. These receptors were taken from a woman under 30 with stable Graves' hyperthyroidism. CDR3s include the opening cysteine and the closing phenylalanine or tryptophan. D genes are given only for firm matches. For some rows the clone size is stated as once, few or many, or as a class when expanded; others skip it.

clone size	D gene	V gene	J gene	CDR3 protein	CDR3 DNA
many	TRBD1	TRBV20-1	TRBJ1-1	CSASTWTGRVIAAFF	TGCAGTGCTTCAACTTGGACAGGTCGGGTCATTGCAGCTTTCTTT
many	TRBD1	TRBV10-3	TRBJ1-5	CASRGVNQPQHF	TGTGCCAGCAGGGGGGTCAATCAGCCCCAGCATTTT
NA	TRBD2	TRBV6-1	TRBJ2-5	CASSPRPSGAETQYF	TGTGCCAGCAGCCCCCGGCCTAGCGGGGCGGAGACCCAGTACTTC
many	NA	TRBV19	TRBJ2-5	CASRQGWGETQYF	TGTGCCAGTAGACAGGGCTGGGGGGAGACCCAGTACTTC
many	TRBD2	TRBV19	TRBJ2-5	CASRKKGLGLQETQYF	TGTGCCAGTAGGAAAAAGGGACTAGGCTTACAAGAGACCCAGTACTTC
many	NA	TRBV6-1	TRBJ1-1	CASSGVGTEAFF	TGTGCCAGCAGTGGGGTCGGCACTGAAGCTTTCTTT
NA	NA	TRBV28	TRBJ2-7	CASSYQVQYEQYF	TGTGCCAGCAGTTATCAGGTTCAGTACGAGCAGTACTTC
few	TRBD2	TRBV18	TRBJ2-7	CASSLADNLYEQYF	TGTGCCAGCTCCCTAGCGGACAATCTCTACGAGCAGTACTTC
many	NA	TRBV6-1	TRBJ2-7	CASSEGAGDLYEQYF	TGTGCCAGCAGTGAAGGCGCAGGGGATCTCTACGAGCAGTACTTC
many	TRBD2	TRBV4-1	TRBJ2-5	CASRSVLAGEETQYF	TGCGCCAGCCGCAGCGTCCTAGCGGGGGAAGAGACCCAGTACTTC
NA	TRBD1	TRBV28	TRBJ2-2	CASSVTGGETGELFF	TGTGCCAGCAGTGTAACAGGGGGCGAGACCGGGGAGCTGTTTTTT
NA	NA	TRBV19	TRBJ1-5	CASSSSGHQPQHF	TGTGCCAGTAGTTCATCGGGGCATCAGCCCCAGCATTTT
NA	NA	TRBV25-1	TRBJ1-2	CASSESAELGGYTF	TGTGCCAGCAGTGAGTCGGCAGAGCTGGGAGGCTACACCTTC
many	TRBD1	TRBV6-5	TRBJ1-5	CASSYDRDNQPQHF	TGTGCCAGCAGTTACGACAGGGATAATCAGCCCCAGCATTTT
many	NA	TRBV14	TRBJ2-7	CASSQAGGKGYEQYF	TGTGCCAGCAGCCAAGCCGGGGGAAAGGGGTACGAGCAGTACTTC
few	TRBD1	TRBV18	TRBJ2-2	CASSPSGTANTGELFF	TGTGCCAGCTCACCATCCGGGACAGCAAACACCGGGGAGCTGTTTTTT
NA	TRBD2	TRBV15	TRBJ2-5	CATSRENLAGGETQYF	TGTGCCACCAGCAGAGAGAATCTAGCGGGGGGGGAGACCCAGTACTTC
many	NA	TRBV18	TRBJ1-6	CASRPGDNNSPLHF	TGTGCCAGCCGGCCGGGAGATAATAATTCACCCCTCCACTTT
many	NA	TRBV19	TRBJ1-1	CASRRAATGDTEAFF	TGTGCCAGTAGGAGGGCAGCGACGGGGGACACTGAAGCTTTCTTT
many	NA	TRBV19	TRBJ1-1	CASREQGAEAFF	TGTGCCAGTAGAGAACAGGGCGCTGAAGCTTTCTTT
NA	NA	TRBV6-2/TRBV6-3	TRBJ1-1	CASSSYREVAEAFF	TGTGCCAGCAGTTCCTACAGGGAGGTTGCTGAAGCTTTCTTT
NA	NA	TRBV19	TRBJ2-7	CASSIARGSTYEQYF	TGTGCCAGTAGTATAGCTAGGGGCTCTACCTACGAGCAGTACTTC
many	TRBD1	TRBV11-2	TRBJ2-2	CASSNPTGGRYTGELFF	TGTGCCAGCAGCAACCCCACAGGGGGCAGATACACCGGGGAGCTGTTTTTT
NA	TRBD1	TRBV9	TRBJ1-2	CASSVEGGQSEGYTF	TGTGCCAGCAGCGTAGAGGGGGGACAGTCGGAGGGCTACACCTTC